A single sample is the source of the 3 T cell receptor beta chains below, sequenced in a study of spatial heterogeneity in lung cancer. The study, taken as a whole, reports: Mutation tallies in tumors tracked expanded intratumoral alpha and beta TCR counts.

Specified time point: sample taken at primary tumor resection. Their cognate antigens are unknown. Each CDR3 protein is one row after TCRdb ran MiXCR on the 5' RACE reads. The sample shows over 10,000 distinct CDR3 sequences, about 6% of them seen only once. Here the sequenced sample was lung tumor tissue, taken at surgery. The origin of the receptors is a female donor with early-stage non-small cell lung cancer.

In this sample, this clonotype turned up many times. This beta chain came through as a stray read in a library set up for alpha chains, and its size says little. The chain is built from TRBV10-3 and TRBJ2-5; a possible D gene is TRBD1 (5 bases). Trimming left V 8 bases short and J 1 base short, with 8 bases between. Germline V lookup: CDR1 ENHRY, CDR2 SYGVKD. This CDR3 is built from 12 residues. CDR3 in DNA: TGTGCCATCTCCAGGGCCCAAGAGACCCAGTACTTC. Residues: CAISRAQETQYF.

This clonotype came up many times. This beta chain appears as a stray read in a library generated for alpha chains; its size is not informative. The chain links TRBV12-3 or TRBV12-4 to TRBJ2-1; 9 positions match TRBD1. The J segment lost 3 bases and the V segment lost 5 bases, leaving 8 bases of the junction unmatched. The CDR3 loop spans 16 amino acids. The CDR3 coding sequence is TGTGCCAGCAGTCCCGGGACAGGGAGGATCTACAATGAGCAGTTCTTC. This sequence encodes CASSPGTGRIYNEQFF.

This clonotype was counted many times. With the library built for alpha chains, this beta chain is off target and its frequency is not meaningful. CDR3 loop: CSANSHASASSGNTIYF. DNA for the CDR3: TGCAGTGCTAACTCTCACGCCAGTGCTAGCTCTGGAAACACCATATATTTT. The chain is built from TRBV20-1 and TRBJ1-3, with no clear D. Germline lookup yields CDR1 DFQATT and CDR2 SNEGSKA (reference sequence). The CDR3 length is 17 residues. With 4 bases removed from V and 0 bases from J, the gap between germline ends came to 19 bases.